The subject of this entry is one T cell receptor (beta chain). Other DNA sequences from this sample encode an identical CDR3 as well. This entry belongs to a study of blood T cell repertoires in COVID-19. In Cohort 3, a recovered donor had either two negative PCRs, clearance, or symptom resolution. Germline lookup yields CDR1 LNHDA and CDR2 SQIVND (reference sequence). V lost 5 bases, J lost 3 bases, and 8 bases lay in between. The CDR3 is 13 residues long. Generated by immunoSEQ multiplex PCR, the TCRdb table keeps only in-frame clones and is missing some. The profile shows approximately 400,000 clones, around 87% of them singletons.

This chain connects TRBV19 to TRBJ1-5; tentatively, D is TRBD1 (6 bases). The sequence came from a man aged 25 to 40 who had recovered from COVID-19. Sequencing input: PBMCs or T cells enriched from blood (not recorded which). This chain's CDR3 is CASSQGSNQPQHF. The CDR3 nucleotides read TGTGCCAGTAGTCAGGGGTCCAATCAGCCCCAGCATTTT.